What follows describes a single T cell receptor beta chain. Its antigen is not known. This record belongs to a study of siplizumab effects on memory and regulatory T cells. Per germline, CDR1 LNHDA and CDR2 SQIVND (reference sequence). The CDR3 covers 12 residues. Between the trimmed V and J ends, which lost 5 bases and 9 bases, there was a span of 11 bases. Clones were sequenced by immunoSEQ multiplex PCR, and TCRdb holds only the in-frame ones, with some missing. The table shows around 13,000 clones, with roughly 43% occurring only once. The mixed lymphocyte reaction cells were held in coculture (37°C) for less than 7 days. Study-level findings and limits: Sequences below about 10^-5 frequency were poorly captured, limiting mapping of alloreactive clones.

The genes are TRBV19 and TRBJ1-5; D ambiguous. The source is a human donor in good health; the cells came from an allogeneic mixed lymphocyte reaction. The sequenced sample consisted of CFSE-low (dividing) CD8+ T cells sorted from an allogeneic mixed lymphocyte reaction. The CDR3 DNA follows: TGTGCCAGTAGTTACCAAGGAGGGCCCCAGCATTTT. Protein: CASSYQGGPQHF.